The clone carrying this T cell receptor beta chain was picked up many times. Its specificity is unknown. Every participating donor gave one draw, a heparinised blood sample averaging about 120 mL. Stem cell-like memory, regulatory, central memory and naive CD4+ cells were sorted via CD45RO/CCR7/CD25/CD127/CD95/CD27. Purity above 95% was achieved in all sorted populations. The data were taken from a study of beta chain features in type 1 diabetes. Overall study findings and caveats: The similarity of naive, central memory and Treg TCRB repertoires appeared greater among patients than among healthy donors. Shorter TCRB CDR3s, moderately but significantly so, were found in Type 1 diabetes patients in all four CD4+ subsets.

As every portion of the isolated RNA was reverse transcribed, the sequencing read expressed TCRB transcripts. Measured with immunoSEQ multiplex PCR; TCRdb has only the in-frame clones, and not every one. The repertoire holds over 100,000 clones, with approximately 16% as singletons. Germline CDR1 and CDR2: SQVTM and ANQGSEA. The CDR3 consists of 12 residues. V lost 4 bases, J lost 0 bases, and 6 bases lay in between. The specimen sequenced was central memory CD4+ T cells from blood. The chain uses TRBV29-1 and TRBJ2-5; D not resolved. This receptor was obtained from a man aged 30-40 years with type 1 diabetes. The CDR3 spells CSVGGYQETQYF. CDR3 DNA: TGCAGCGTTGGGGGTTACCAAGAGACCCAGTACTTC.